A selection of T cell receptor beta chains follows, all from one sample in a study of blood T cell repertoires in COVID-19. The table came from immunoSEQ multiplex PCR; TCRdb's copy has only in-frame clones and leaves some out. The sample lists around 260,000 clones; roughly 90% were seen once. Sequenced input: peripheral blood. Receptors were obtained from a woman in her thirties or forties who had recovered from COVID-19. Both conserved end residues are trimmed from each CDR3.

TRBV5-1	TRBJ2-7	ASSLGLAGGINEQY
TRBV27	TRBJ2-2	ASSLSRTSGANTGELF
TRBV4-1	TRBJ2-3	ASSQDWGQDPTDTQY
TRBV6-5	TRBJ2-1	ASTAGEGANEQF
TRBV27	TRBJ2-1	ASSLGTGDNEQF
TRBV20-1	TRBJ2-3	SASGGGLGDTQY
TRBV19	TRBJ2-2	ASSIGTQWPGELF
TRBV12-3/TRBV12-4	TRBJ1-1	ASSLGPNTEAF
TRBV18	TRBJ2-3	ASSPPGLASTDTQY
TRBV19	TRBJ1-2	ASSPHGQGPVRGYT
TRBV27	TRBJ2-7	ASSRSSGTSYEQY
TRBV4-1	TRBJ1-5	ASSQQLVGGNQPQH
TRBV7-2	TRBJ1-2	ASSLGALNYGYT
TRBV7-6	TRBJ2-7	ASSPGLAGNSYEQY
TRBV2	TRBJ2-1	ASKIRERDLSNEQF
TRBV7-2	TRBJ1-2	ASAEEATNYGYT
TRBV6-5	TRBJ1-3	ASKDRIAGNTIY
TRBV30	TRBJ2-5	AWSGGQGEETQY
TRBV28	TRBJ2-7	ASRRTGTGVYGEQY
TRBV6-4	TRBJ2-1	ASSDRFTSGREEQF
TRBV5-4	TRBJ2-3	ASTWGGADTQY
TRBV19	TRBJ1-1	ASSDGPWGGKVTEAF
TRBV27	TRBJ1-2	ASHRTGGDYGYT
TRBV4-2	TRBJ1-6	ASSQVWQDNSPLH
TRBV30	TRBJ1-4	AWSLTGAREKLF
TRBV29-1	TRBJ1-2	SATGVRDYGYT
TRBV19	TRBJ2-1	ASSMDGSTGGKNEQF
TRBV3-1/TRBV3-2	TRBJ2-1	ASSQDTSGHNEQF
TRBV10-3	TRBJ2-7	ATGLAGDEQY
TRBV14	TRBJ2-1	ASSPSSGDYNEQF
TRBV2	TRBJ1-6	ASSELGRENSPLH
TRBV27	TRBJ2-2	ASSLSPSGGRSGELF
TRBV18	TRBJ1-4	ASSPPGQNEKLF
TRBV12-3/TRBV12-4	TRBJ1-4	ASSTTRGKLF
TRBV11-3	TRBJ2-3	ASSFPIGVAGDSTDTQY
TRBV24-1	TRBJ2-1	ATSDTGSRSYNEQF
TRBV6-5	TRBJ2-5	ASSGLAGVGETQY
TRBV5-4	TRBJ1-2	ASSLGGKGEWGYT
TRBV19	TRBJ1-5	ASSHRVDQPQH
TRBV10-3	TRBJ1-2	AISDVEGGLLGT
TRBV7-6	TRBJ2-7	ASSLGHQSSYEQY
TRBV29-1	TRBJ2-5	SVSASDETQY
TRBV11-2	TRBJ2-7	ASSLDEGTGHFYEQY
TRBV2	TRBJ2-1	ASSELSNEQF
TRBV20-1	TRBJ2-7	SASADFVYEQY
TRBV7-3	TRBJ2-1	ASSLMPSGRDNEQF
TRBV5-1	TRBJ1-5	ASSPGDPNQPQH
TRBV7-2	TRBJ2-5	ASSLVDRVQETQY
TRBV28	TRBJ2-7	ATLPGAGVPYEQY
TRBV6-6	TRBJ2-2	ASTSPRGTTGELF
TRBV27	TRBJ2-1	ASSLKASGSYEQF
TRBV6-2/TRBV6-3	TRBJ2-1	ASSYDSGRGQF